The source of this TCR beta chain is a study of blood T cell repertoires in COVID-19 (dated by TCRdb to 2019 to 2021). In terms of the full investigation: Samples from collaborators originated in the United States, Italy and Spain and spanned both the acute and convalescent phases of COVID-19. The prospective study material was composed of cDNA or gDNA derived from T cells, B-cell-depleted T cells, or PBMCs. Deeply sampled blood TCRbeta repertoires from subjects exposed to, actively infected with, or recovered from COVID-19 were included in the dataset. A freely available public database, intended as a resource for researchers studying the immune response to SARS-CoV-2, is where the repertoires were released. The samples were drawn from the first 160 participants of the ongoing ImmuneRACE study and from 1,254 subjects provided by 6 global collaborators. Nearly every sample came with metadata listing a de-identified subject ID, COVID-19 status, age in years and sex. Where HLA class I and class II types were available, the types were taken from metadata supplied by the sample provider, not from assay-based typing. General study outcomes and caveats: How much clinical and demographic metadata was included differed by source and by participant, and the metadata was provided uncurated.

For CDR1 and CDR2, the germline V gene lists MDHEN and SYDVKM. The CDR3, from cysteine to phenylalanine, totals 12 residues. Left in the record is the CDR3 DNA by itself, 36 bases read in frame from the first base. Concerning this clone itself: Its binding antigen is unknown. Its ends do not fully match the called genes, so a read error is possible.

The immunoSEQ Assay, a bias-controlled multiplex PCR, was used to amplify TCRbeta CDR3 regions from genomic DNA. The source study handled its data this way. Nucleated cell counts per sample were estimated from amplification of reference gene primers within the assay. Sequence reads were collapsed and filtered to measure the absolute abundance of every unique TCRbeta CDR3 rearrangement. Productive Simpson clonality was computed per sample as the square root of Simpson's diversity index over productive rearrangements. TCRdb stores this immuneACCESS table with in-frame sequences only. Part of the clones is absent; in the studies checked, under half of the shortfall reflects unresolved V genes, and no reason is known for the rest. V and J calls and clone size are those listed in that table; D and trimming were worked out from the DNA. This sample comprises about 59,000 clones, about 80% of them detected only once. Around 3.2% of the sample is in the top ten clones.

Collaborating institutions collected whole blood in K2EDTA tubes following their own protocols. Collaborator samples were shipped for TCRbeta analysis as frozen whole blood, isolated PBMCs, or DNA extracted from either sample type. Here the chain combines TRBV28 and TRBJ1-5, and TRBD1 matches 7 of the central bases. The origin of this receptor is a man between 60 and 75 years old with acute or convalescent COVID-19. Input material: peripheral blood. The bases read TGTCCCAGGGGGGCGGGCAATCAGCCCCAGCATTTT. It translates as CPRGAGNQPQHF. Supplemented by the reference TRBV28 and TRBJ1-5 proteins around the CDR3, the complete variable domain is DVKVTQSSRYLVKRTGEKVFLECVQDMDHENMFWYRQDPGLGLRLIYFSYDVKMKEKGDIPEGYSVSREKKERFSLILESASTNQTSMYLCPRGAGNQPQHFGDGTRLSIL.